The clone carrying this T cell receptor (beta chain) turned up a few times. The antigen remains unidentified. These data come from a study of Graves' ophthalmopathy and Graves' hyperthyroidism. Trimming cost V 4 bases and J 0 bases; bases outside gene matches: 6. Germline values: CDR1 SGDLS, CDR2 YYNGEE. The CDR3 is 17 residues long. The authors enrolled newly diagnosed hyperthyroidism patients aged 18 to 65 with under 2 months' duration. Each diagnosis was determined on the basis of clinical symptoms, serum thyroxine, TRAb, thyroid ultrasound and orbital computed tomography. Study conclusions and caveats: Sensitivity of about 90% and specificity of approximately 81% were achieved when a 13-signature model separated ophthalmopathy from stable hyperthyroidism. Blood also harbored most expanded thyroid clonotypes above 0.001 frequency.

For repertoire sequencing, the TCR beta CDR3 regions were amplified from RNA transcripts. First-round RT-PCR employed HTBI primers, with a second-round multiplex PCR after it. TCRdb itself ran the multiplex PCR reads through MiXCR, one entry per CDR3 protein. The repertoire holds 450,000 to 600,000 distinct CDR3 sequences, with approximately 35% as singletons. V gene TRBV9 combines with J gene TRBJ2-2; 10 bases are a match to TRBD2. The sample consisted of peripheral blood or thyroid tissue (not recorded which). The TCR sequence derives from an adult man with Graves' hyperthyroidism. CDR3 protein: CASSPTSGIANTGELFF. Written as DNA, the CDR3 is TGTGCCAGCAGCCCCACTAGCGGGATAGCGAACACCGGGGAGCTGTTTTTT.